This note documents a single TCR beta chain sequence. Germline loops: CDR1 SGHRS, CDR2 YFSETQ. V lost 2 bases to trimming and J lost 5 bases, with 10 bases between them. The CDR3 is 13 amino acids. This entry belongs to a study of blood T cells in healthy people across ages. Using a J-beta primer mix together with a sample-barcoded 5' primer, a second PCR was run for about 6 to 12 cycles. Using its own MiXCR run on the 5' RACE reads, TCRdb lists one record per CDR3 protein. This sample carries approximately 1,700,000 distinct CDR3 sequences, about two fifths of them seen once, and the ten largest clones take roughly 23%.

This sequence originates from a human donor in good health. This chain uses TRBV5-1 with TRBJ1-1; a weak D match, TRBD1 (6 bases). The sequenced sample was blood. The DNA for the CDR3 is TGCGCCAGCAGCTTCGGGGGGCAAACTGAAGCTTTCTTT. It encodes CASSFGGQTEAFF. Full variable domain (outside the CDR3, taken from reference TRBV5-1 and TRBJ1-1): KAGVTQTPRYLIKTRGQQVTLSCSPISGHRSVSWYQQTPGQGLQFLFEYFSETQRNKGNFPGRFSGRQFSNSRSEMNVSTLELGDSALYLCASSFGGQTEAFFGQGTRLTVV.